One T cell receptor (beta chain) is described in this entry. The antigen this receptor binds is unknown. The record has no base qualities; no much larger clone is one base away. Reading the label with the study, this specimen's treatment or condition is: live attenuated yellow fever vaccine strain. At every blood-draw timepoint, two biological replicates of bulk PBMCs were collected. A standard Ficoll-Paque protocol was used to isolate PBMCs from peripheral blood. RNA was extracted with TriZol from bulk PBMCs, CD4 and CD8 fractions, and dextramer-positive and dextramer-negative fractions. According to the germline V gene (reference sequence), CDR1 reads SEHNR and CDR2 reads FQNEAQ. The CDR3 numbers 15 residues from cysteine through phenylalanine. Just the 45-base CDR3 DNA is kept, in frame starting at base 1. Trimming takes 2 bases from V and 5 bases from J, and the germline ends sit 15 bases apart.

This sample stems from a study of T cells after yellow fever vaccination (dated by TCRdb to about 2019). A note on the overall study: The SMART-Seq v4 Ultra Low Input RNA kit was used to prepare libraries from fractions with low cell numbers. To follow T-cell clones before and after both primary and booster YFV17D yellow fever vaccination, bulk TCR alpha and beta repertoires underwent longitudinal sequencing. Blood was drawn at multiple timepoints before and after primary and secondary immunization, with bulk PBMC replicates and cell subsets isolated. Two healthy male donors made up the cohort, one aged 18 to 29 years and the other aged 30 to 40 years.

TCR cDNA was synthesized by 5'RACE template switching, which introduced a universal primer site and unique molecular identifiers. cDNA synthesis was primed from both the TCR alpha and TCR beta constant segments. Library amplification used two PCR steps, and the second PCR step added sample barcodes and sequencing adapters. Sequencing of libraries was done on Illumina HiSeq 2500 (2x100 bp) or NovaSeq (2x150 bp). Per the original workflow: MIGEC was used to demultiplex reads and collapse the reads into UMI consensus sequences, and MiXCR was used for V(D)J alignment. Vaccine-responding clonotypes were defined with edgeR using replicate PBMC samples, requiring FDR below 0.01 and a log2 fold change above 5 up to day 15. CD4 or CD8 identity was assigned to each bulk clonotype according to whether the clonotype was present at higher abundance in the sequenced CD4 repertoire or the sequenced CD8 repertoire. Through fastp at Q25 and MiXCR, TCRdb rebuilt clones from the public reads, retaining in-frame beta chains. A single entry per CDR3 protein holds the most common genes and DNA from its merged rows. The V and J calls follow TCRdb's processing rather than the paper's. The sample has more than 350,000 distinct CDR3 sequences on record, roughly 11% of them singletons. The ten largest account for 15% to 20% of the sample.

Study-wide findings and limitations: FACS-sorted repertoires could contain abundant contaminating clonotypes from the bulk population, so computational filtering was required. A small fraction of clonotypes showed up in both the CD4 and CD8 compartments, probably as a result of convergent recombination. Only a couple of donors were included in the study, so the extent to which the findings can be generalized is limited. After the booster, most clones that had expanded after primary vaccination were detected again (around 97% of CD4 and 88% of CD8), suggesting broad maintenance of memory. The secondary T-cell response was found to be weaker but faster than the primary response, with a peak reached on day 5 rather than on day 15.

The receptor chain draws on TRBV7-9 and TRBJ1-2, with TRBD1 as a weak D call on 6 bases. This clonotype originated in a young man who received the YFV17D yellow fever vaccine. The source was PBMCs, collected on the day of the first yellow fever vaccination. CDR3 loop: CASSLLGGPSYGYTF. At the DNA level, the sequence is TGTGCCAGCAGCTTATTGGGGGGGCCAAGTTATGGCTACACCTTC.